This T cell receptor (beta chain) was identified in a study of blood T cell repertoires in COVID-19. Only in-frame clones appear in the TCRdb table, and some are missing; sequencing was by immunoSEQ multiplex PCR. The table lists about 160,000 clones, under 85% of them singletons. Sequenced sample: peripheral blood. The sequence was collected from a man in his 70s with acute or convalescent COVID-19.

CDR3 bases: TGTGCCAGCTCACAACAAGACAGCCTCTCTGGAAACACCATATATTTT. Translation: CASSQQDSLSGNTIYF. This chain joins TRBV18 and TRBJ1-3, with D perhaps TRBD1 (5 bases). V dropped 4 bases and J dropped 0 bases, with 13 bases sitting between them. CDR3 length: 16 residues. Germline V gene data show CDR1 as KGHSH and CDR2 as LQKENI.